The 30 T cell receptor beta chains below were found in one sample sequenced in a study of blood T cell repertoires in COVID-19. Profiling relied on immunoSEQ multiplex PCR, and the TCRdb table lists in-frame clones only, not all of them. The data show about 270,000 clones, around 88% seen once. Sequences were obtained from peripheral blood. All receptors derive from a woman older than 75 with COVID-19, enrolled during active disease.

As to this clone: At one end the junction does not follow the germline gene, possibly because of a read error. The rearrangement uses TRBV5-1 and TRBJ1-4; maybe TRBD1 (5 bases). CDR1 is SGHRS, CDR2 YFSETQ, per germline. This CDR3 comprises 18 residues. The CDR3 DNA follows: TGCGCCAGCAGCTTTGGGACGGAGGCCCGATTGACTAGTGAAAAACTGTTTTTT. Its protein product is CASSFGTEARLTSEKLFF.

The chain uses TRBV2 and TRBJ2-5, with 8 bases fitting TRBD2. Germline-derived CDR1 and CDR2 are SNHLY and FYNNEI. The CDR3 contains 16 residues. V was clipped by 2 bases and J by 2 bases; unmatched bases: 7. CDR3 bases: TGTGCCAGCAGTGAATGGGGCGGGGGGACTCAAGAGACCCAGTACTTC. Its protein is CASSEWGGGTQETQYF.

The genes are TRBV18 and TRBJ2-2, with 10 positions matching TRBD1. The CDR3 is 16 amino acids. With 0 bases clipped from V and 7 bases from J, the junction kept 5 bases outside the gene matches. Germline-derived CDR1 and CDR2 are KGHSH and LQKENI. For the CDR3, the DNA is TGTGCCAGCTCACCACCGGACAGGGGGGGACACGGGGAGCTGTTTTTT. This encodes CASSPPDRGGHGELFF.

This chain uses TRBV27 with TRBJ2-5; the match to TRBD2 covers 8 bases. The CDR3 is made up of 14 amino acids. V dropped 7 bases and J dropped 5; count of bases not matched to a gene: 9. CDR1 and CDR2 from the germline V gene are MNHEY and SMNVEV (reference sequence). In DNA form, the CDR3 reads TGTGCCAGCAAGGGCCGGGGGGGCTGGGAGACCCAGTACTTC. Encoded protein: CASKGRGGWETQYF.

J is TRBJ1-4 and V is TRBV28, with 10 positions matching TRBD1. CDR3 length: 16 amino acids. V lost 1 base to trimming and J lost 8 bases; unmatched junction nucleotides: 7. Germline assignment: CDR1 MDHEN and CDR2 SYDVKM. The CDR3 bases are TGTGCCAGCAGTTTATCCTCGGGACAGGGGATGGAAAAACTGTTTTTT. Encoded protein: CASSLSSGQGMEKLFF.

The chain carries TRBV28 and TRBJ1-2; TRBD1 aligns across 10 bases. Germline loops: CDR1 MDHEN, CDR2 SYDVKM. The CDR3 runs 15 residues. The J segment lost 6 bases and the V segment lost 4 bases, leaving 8 bases of the junction unmatched. The CDR3 nucleotides read TGTGCCAGCAGTTACTGGACAGGGGGAGGTGATGGCTACACCTTC. This translates into CASSYWTGGGDGYTF.

V and J are TRBV28 and TRBJ2-1; possible D gene TRBD1, 6 bases. The length of the CDR3 is 15 residues. The V gene's germline CDR1 is MDHEN and CDR2 SYDVKM. The V and J ends lost 2 bases and 7 bases respectively, with 15 bases between them. The CDR3 sequence is CASSLAQGIRNEQFF. The CDR3 nucleotides are TGTGCCAGCAGTTTAGCCCAGGGGATAAGGAATGAGCAGTTCTTC.

This chain uses TRBV28 with TRBJ1-2, with 7 bases fitting TRBD1. Germline CDR1 reads MDHEN; CDR2 reads SYDVKM. This CDR3 is built from 13 residues. V lost 6 bases, J lost 2 bases, and 3 bases stayed unmatched. In DNA, the CDR3 is TGTGCCAGCAGCACGACAGGGAACTATGGCTACACCTTC. This translates into CASSTTGNYGYTF.

The J gene is TRBJ1-3, the V gene TRBV7-2; 8 positions match TRBD1. The germline gives CDR1 SGHTA, CDR2 FQGNSA. This CDR3 has 19 residues. Trimming at V came to 5 bases and at J to 4 bases, leaving 19 bases not matched to a gene. The CDR3 sequence: CASSVRQGPQGVSGNTIYF. In DNA, the CDR3 is TGTGCCAGCAGCGTAAGACAGGGGCCGCAGGGCGTCTCCGGAAACACCATATATTTT. Full variable domain (remainder filled in from reference TRBV7-2 and TRBJ1-3): GAGVSQSPSNKVTEKGKDVELRCDPISGHTALYWYRQSLGQGLEFLIYFQGNSAPDKSGLPSDRFSAERTGGSVSTLTIQRTQQEDSAVYLCASSVRQGPQGVSGNTIYFGEGSWLTVV.

The genes are TRBV10-3 and TRBJ1-6, with TRBD1 matching 10 bases. The V gene end was trimmed by 5 bases and the J gene end by 5 bases; junction bases not matched to a gene: 6. Germline CDR1 is ENHRY and CDR2 is SYGVKD. This CDR3 is built from 16 residues. The CDR3 sequence: CAISKAGTGDNSPLHF. CDR3 nucleotide sequence: TGTGCCATCAGTAAAGCCGGGACAGGGGATAATTCACCCCTCCACTTT.

The chain links TRBV11-2 to TRBJ1-3; D ambiguous. Germline values: CDR1 SGHAT, CDR2 FQNNGV. This CDR3 is 16 amino acids long. V lost 3 bases and J lost 2, with 14 bases in between. In DNA, the CDR3 is TGTGCCAGCAGCTTTACTTCGGGCGGGGCTGGAAACACCATATATTTT. Encoded protein: CASSFTSGGAGNTIYF.

This clone was seen only a few times. The rearrangement links TRBV20-1 to TRBJ2-3, with 10 bases matching TRBD2. This CDR3 contains 13 residues. Unmatched junction bases numbered 3, after V lost 3 bases and J lost 6 bases. Germline V gene sequence: CDR1 DFQATT, CDR2 SNEGSKA (reference sequence). In DNA form, the CDR3 reads TGCAGTGCTAGTGAACTAGCGGGGGATACGCAGTATTTT. Protein product: CSASELAGDTQYF.

V gene TRBV30 combines with J gene TRBJ1-1, with D hard to call. V was shortened by 5 bases and J by 5 bases, with 15 bases between the two germline ends. The germline gives CDR1 GTSNPN, CDR2 SVGIG (reference sequence). The CDR3 has 13 amino acids. The CDR3 region is CAWCGGRGTEAFF. The CDR3 nucleotides are TGTGCCTGGTGCGGTGGTAGAGGAACTGAAGCTTTCTTT.

This chain joins TRBV5-4 and TRBJ1-1, with 7 nucleotides matching TRBD1. CDR3 length: 15 residues. CDR1 and CDR2 (germline): SGHNT, YYREEE (reference sequence). V lost 0 bases and J lost 5; bases outside the gene matches: 7. CDR3 nucleotides: TGTGCCAGCAGCTTGGGCGGTAAGGGGGCAACTGAAGCTTTCTTT. The encoded protein is CASSLGGKGATEAFF.

The V call is TRBV6-5, the J call TRBJ1-3; 9 nucleotides align to TRBD1. With 6 bases clipped from V and 3 bases from J, the junction kept 3 bases outside the gene matches. Germline-derived CDR1 and CDR2 are MNHEY and SVGAGI. There are 14 residues in the CDR3. Here the CDR3 reads CASSRQGGGNTIYF. The CDR3, as DNA: TGTGCCAGCAGCCGACAGGGGGGTGGAAACACCATATATTTT.

The chain uses TRBV7-2 and TRBJ2-3; TRBD2 matches 14 bases. Germline CDR1 reads SGHTA; CDR2 reads FQGNSA. This CDR3 spans 17 amino acids. J gave up 2 bases and V 2 bases, and 3 bases lay outside the gene matches. The CDR3 region is CASSLWTSGGPTDTQYF. The CDR3 DNA follows: TGTGCCAGCAGCTTATGGACTAGCGGGGGGCCCACAGATACGCAGTATTTT.

This chain links TRBV29-1 with TRBJ1-2, with D tentatively TRBD1 (6 bases). V lost 8 bases, J lost 7 bases, and 20 bases lay in between. The CDR3 spans 13 residues. CDR1 and CDR2 (germline): SQVTM, ANQGSEA. CDR3 coding DNA: TGCAGCTTTTATACAGGGTTTGAGAGTGGCTACACCTTC. It translates to CSFYTGFESGYTF. Looking up the rest from reference TRBV29-1 and TRBJ1-2 gives the full variable domain: SAVISQKPSRDICQRGTSLTIQCQVDSQVTMMFWYRQQPGQSLTLIATANQGSEATYESGFVIDKFPISRPNLTFSTLTVSNMSPEDSSIYLCSFYTGFESGYTFGSGTRLTVV.

The rearrangement joins TRBV2 to TRBJ1-4; D is ambiguous. Trimming took 6 bases from V and 3 from J, leaving 8 bases between them. This CDR3 is 13 amino acids long. Germline V gene sequence: CDR1 SNHLY, CDR2 FYNNEI. Here the CDR3 reads CASRVEANEKLFF. The CDR3 bases are TGTGCCAGCAGAGTGGAGGCTAATGAAAAACTGTTTTTT.

This clone was picked up one time. The genes are TRBV25-1 and TRBJ2-1; D possibly corresponds to TRBD1 (6 bases). This CDR3 has 12 amino acids. Between the trimmed V and J ends, which lost 6 bases and 7 bases, there was a span of 10 bases. Germline lookup yields CDR1 MGHDK and CDR2 SYGVNS. The CDR3 here is CASSETGNEQFF. CDR3 bases: TGTGCCAGCAGCGAAACAGGGAATGAGCAGTTCTTC.

J is TRBJ2-1 and V is TRBV27, with a possible D match to TRBD1 (6 bases). This CDR3 comprises 16 residues. From germline, CDR1 is MNHEY and CDR2 SMNVEV (reference sequence). V lost 5 bases and J lost 6, with 20 bases in between. The CDR3 DNA reads TGTGCCAGCAGTCCGCAAAGGACAGATCGACGCAATGAGCAGTTCTTC. This translates into CASSPQRTDRRNEQFF.

The chain links TRBV27 to TRBJ1-6; no clear D gene. The CDR3 runs 13 residues. Germline CDR1 MNHEY, CDR2 SMNVEV (reference sequence). The germline V and J ends were trimmed by 1 base and 8 bases, with 6 bases remaining between them. CDR3 sequence: CASSLFGDSPLHF. CDR3 DNA sequence: TGTGCCAGCAGTTTATTCGGGGATTCACCCCTCCACTTT.

The rearrangement uses TRBV6-5 and TRBJ2-7; 8 bases are shared with TRBD1. V was clipped by 8 bases and J by 0 bases; unmatched bases: 6. Germline loops: CDR1 MNHEY, CDR2 SVGAGI. The CDR3 is made up of 14 amino acids. The CDR3 DNA follows: TGTGCCAGCCGCCGGGACAGGAGCTCCTACGAGCAGTACGTC. Translation gives CASRRDRSSYEQYV.

The chain couples TRBV5-6 to TRBJ1-6, with D perhaps matching TRBD1 (6 bases). Deletions cut 4 bases from V and 1 base from J, with 21 bases between. The CDR3 is made up of 19 amino acids. CDR1 and CDR2 (germline): SGHDT, YYEEEE. CDR3 DNA: TGTGCCAGCAGCGAGGGACAATACGGAGGAAGGTCCTATAATTCACCCCTCCACTTT. Its translation is CASSEGQYGGRSYNSPLHF.

This chain joins TRBV3-1 (or the pseudogene TRBV3-2) and TRBJ2-2, with D possibly being TRBD2 (7 bases). The CDR3 loop spans 14 amino acids. V was cut by 7 bases and J by 6 bases, with 15 bases left in between. Germline CDR1 and CDR2: LGHDT and YNNKEL (reference sequence). In DNA form, the CDR3 reads TGTGCCAGCAACACTCGGGGGGCGTCCGGGGAGCTGTTTTTT. It yields the protein CASNTRGASGELFF.

The genes are TRBV19 and TRBJ1-5; 9 nucleotides agree with TRBD1. The CDR3 loop spans 13 amino acids. CDR1 LNHDA and CDR2 SQIVND come from the germline V gene (reference sequence). The V segment lost 9 bases and the J segment 5 bases; nucleotides outside the gene matches: 5. DNA for the CDR3: TGTGCCAGCCGGGACAGGGTGGATCAGCCCCAGCATTTT. As protein: CASRDRVDQPQHF.

The chain couples TRBV27 to TRBJ2-3; 7 bases map to TRBD2. The junction had 0 bases not matched to a gene; V was cut back by 0 bases and J by 0 bases. Germline V gene data show CDR1 as MNHEY and CDR2 as SMNVEV (reference sequence). CDR3 length equals 15 residues. The CDR3 DNA sequence: TGTGCCAGCAGTTTATCGCGGGGGAGCACAGATACGCAGTATTTT. It translates to CASSLSRGSTDTQYF.

The chain combines TRBV6-1 with TRBJ1-3; perhaps TRBD1 as D (5 bases). CDR1 MNHNS and CDR2 SASEGT come from the germline V gene. The CDR3 contains 17 residues. The V gene lost 1 base and the J gene lost 0 bases, with 13 bases spanning the gap. The CDR3 protein is CASSEEVGGFSGNTIYF. The CDR3 nucleotides are TGTGCCAGCAGTGAAGAGGTCGGGGGATTCTCTGGAAACACCATATATTTT.

The chain has TRBV12-3 or TRBV12-4 and TRBJ1-4; no firm D call. The CDR3 runs 13 residues. Trimming shortened V by 1 base and J by 5 bases, and 5 bases separated the two germline ends. This chain's CDR3 is CASSLGGNEKLFF. The CDR3, as DNA: TGTGCCAGCAGTTTAGGAGGAAATGAAAAACTGTTTTTT.

V and J are TRBV7-9 and TRBJ1-5, with D perhaps matching TRBD1 (6 bases). The germline V and J ends were trimmed by 5 bases and 2 bases, with 19 bases remaining between them. The CDR3 covers 17 residues. Per germline, CDR1 SEHNR and CDR2 FQNEAQ (reference sequence). This CDR3 is CASSLGAGVVGNQPQHF. The CDR3 DNA sequence: TGTGCCAGCAGCCTAGGGGCAGGGGTAGTGGGCAATCAGCCCCAGCATTTT.

The rearrangement links TRBV7-2 to TRBJ2-7; 12 nucleotides align to TRBD2. Germline lookup yields CDR1 SGHTA and CDR2 FQGNSA. V dropped 4 bases and J dropped 6; count of bases not matched to a gene: 10. This CDR3 region has 16 residues. The CDR3 loop reads CASSSKASGGASEQYF. The CDR3, as DNA: TGTGCCAGCAGCTCAAAGGCTAGCGGGGGGGCGTCCGAGCAGTACTTC.